This T cell receptor beta chain emerged from a study of Graves' ophthalmopathy and Graves' hyperthyroidism (dated by TCRdb to between 2018 and 2020). About the full investigation: Peripheral blood was collected at initial diagnosis, before any treatment. In over 5 hyperthyroidism patients, the T-cell repertoire of thyroid tissue was compared with the T-cell repertoire of blood. Once sampling was done, hyperthyroidism patients were given methimazole at a starting dose of 30 mg daily, while ophthalmopathy patients were given high-dose intravenous methylprednisolone. The 90 to 100 discovery patients were randomly divided into training and test sets at a 7:3 ratio. An independent validation cohort was composed of some 18 hyperthyroidism patients and over 15 patients who later progressed from hyperthyroidism to ophthalmopathy. In total, 135 blood samples were TCR-sequenced: under 45 ophthalmopathy, under 80 hyperthyroidism and some 17 hyperthyroidism-to-ophthalmopathy patients. To explore V-J signatures distinguishing ophthalmopathy from hyperthyroidism, a discovery set of about a hundred patients (about 41 ophthalmopathy, 57 stable hyperthyroidism) was enrolled. To tell Graves' ophthalmopathy apart from Graves' hyperthyroidism, and to predict which patients would progress to ophthalmopathy, the study relied on TCR beta repertoire signatures.

A patient counted as having stable hyperthyroidism if there was no progression to ophthalmopathy within 18 months of follow-up. The hyperthyroidism patients were 18 to 65 years old and newly diagnosed, with a disease duration of less than 2 months. Patients were excluded if they had other autoimmune diseases, uncontrolled infections, pregnancy or lactation. Clinical symptoms, serum thyroxine, TRAb, thyroid ultrasound and orbital computed tomography were used for diagnosis. Ficoll-Paque density gradient centrifugation was used to isolate PBMCs from about 10 ml of fresh peripheral blood. Total RNA was extracted with Trizol reagent and quality-checked on an Agilent 2100 Bioanalyzer. TCR beta CDR3 regions were amplified from RNA transcripts for repertoire sequencing. HTBI primers and the Qiagen OneStep RT-PCR kit were used in a first-round RT-PCR, which was followed by a second-round multiplex PCR, size selection and purification. Libraries were sequenced on an Illumina HiSeq2000 using paired-end 100 bp reads. For the original study's pipeline: Reads were processed with SOAPnuke, discarding reads with adapters, uncalled bases, mean Phred below 15, or no exact constant-primer or identifier match. COPE v1.2.5 was used to merge high-quality paired reads. Unique nucleotide sequences were defined as clonotypes and aligned to IMGT TRB V, D and J references using MiTCR v1.1. The analysis was limited to V-J combinations with a frequency above 0.0001, which together covered 98% to 99.2% of repertoires. For each V-J combination, a TCR clonal expansion and chaos score was defined as F50 clonal expansion divided by the chaos observed in the TCRdist matrix. Welch's t-statistics and random forest were used to narrow the features down to over ten V-J combinations, which were then fed into a naive Bayes classifier. The similarity between thyroid and blood repertoires was quantified using the Morisita-Horn index. Using fastp trimming at Q25 and MiXCR clonotype assembly, TCRdb reanalyzed the public sequencing data and kept in-frame beta chains. Each entry merges the rows of one CDR3 protein and shows their most common DNA and genes. The V and J calls and clone size are TCRdb's, not the authors'. Present in this sample are over 500,000 distinct CDR3 sequences, about 24% of which were seen just once. Approximately 7% of the sample is taken by the ten largest.

The germline V gene encodes CDR1 SGHDN and CDR2 FVKESK. Its CDR3 holds 12 amino acids, cysteine through phenylalanine. CDR3 DNA is the only sequence kept; it has 36 bases, read in frame from the first base. V and J lose 0 bases and 6 bases, and a span of 5 bases separates them. Study-wide findings and limitations: Most of the expanded thyroid clonotypes with a frequency above 0.001 were also detected in blood, and it was suggested that the thyroid immune response may be reflected by blood repertoires. Sample size was not statistically predetermined, and group allocation was not concealed from the investigators. In validation, the model predicted ophthalmopathy progression with about 64% sensitivity and roughly 78% specificity; 12 predicted patients were CT-confirmed with GO in a median of about 6.1 months. Ophthalmopathy was separated from stable hyperthyroidism by the 13-signature model with about 85% sensitivity and approximately 84% specificity in cross-validation and with 80%/75% in the test set.

This clonotype was seen just once. The target of this receptor is not known. Within one base of it there is no much larger clone, and no base qualities were kept. One read amounts to weak evidence. Sequencing was performed on peripheral blood. The chain is made from TRBV14 and TRBJ2-5, with the D segment identity uncertain. This TCR was sampled from a woman aged 18 to 35 with stable Graves' hyperthyroidism. Some clones in this sample may be carry-over from other donors' samples. Donor details come from another sample of the same person, matched by shared clones. The CDR3 protein: CASSQDIQTQYF. In nucleotide form, the sequence is TGTGCCAGCAGCCAAGACATCCAGACCCAGTACTTC.